Listed here is a single TCR beta chain. V lost 9 bases and J lost 9, with 18 bases in between. Germline loops: CDR1 LNHDA, CDR2 SQIVND (reference sequence). The CDR3 has 14 amino acids. The data belong to a study of cytomegalovirus exposure and HLA in healthy donors. Turning to the study itself: A later analysis reported the same platform for the roughly 120 validation repertoires and the 500 to 700 first-cohort repertoires.

Only in-frame clones appear in the TCRdb table, and some are missing; sequencing was by immunoSEQ multiplex PCR. Counted here are about 250,000 clones, approximately 90% occurring once; the ten biggest clones make up approximately 2.5%. The sequencing input was PBMCs. This rearrangement joins TRBV19 to TRBJ1-6; D is ambiguous. The TCR sequence derives from a man between 18 and 35 years old in good health and CMV-seronegative. The CDR3 region is CASTKTGYGSPLHF. The DNA of the CDR3 is TGTGCCAGCACTAAGACGGGGTACGGTTCACCCCTCCACTTT.